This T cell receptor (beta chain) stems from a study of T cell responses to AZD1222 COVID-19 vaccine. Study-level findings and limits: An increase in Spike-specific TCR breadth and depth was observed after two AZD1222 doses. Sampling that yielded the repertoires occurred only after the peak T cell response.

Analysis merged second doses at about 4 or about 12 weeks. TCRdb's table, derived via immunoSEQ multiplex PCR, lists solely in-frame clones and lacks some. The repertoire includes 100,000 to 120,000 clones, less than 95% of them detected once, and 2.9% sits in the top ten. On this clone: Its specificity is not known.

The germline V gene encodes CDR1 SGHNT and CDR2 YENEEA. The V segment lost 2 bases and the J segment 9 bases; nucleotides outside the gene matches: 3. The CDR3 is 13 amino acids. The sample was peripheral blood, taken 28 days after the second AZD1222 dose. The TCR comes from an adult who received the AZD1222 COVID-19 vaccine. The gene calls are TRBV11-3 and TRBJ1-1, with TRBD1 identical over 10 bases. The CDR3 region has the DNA TGTGCCAGCAGCTTACCGGGACAGGGGAAAGCTTTCTTT. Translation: CASSLPGQGKAFF.